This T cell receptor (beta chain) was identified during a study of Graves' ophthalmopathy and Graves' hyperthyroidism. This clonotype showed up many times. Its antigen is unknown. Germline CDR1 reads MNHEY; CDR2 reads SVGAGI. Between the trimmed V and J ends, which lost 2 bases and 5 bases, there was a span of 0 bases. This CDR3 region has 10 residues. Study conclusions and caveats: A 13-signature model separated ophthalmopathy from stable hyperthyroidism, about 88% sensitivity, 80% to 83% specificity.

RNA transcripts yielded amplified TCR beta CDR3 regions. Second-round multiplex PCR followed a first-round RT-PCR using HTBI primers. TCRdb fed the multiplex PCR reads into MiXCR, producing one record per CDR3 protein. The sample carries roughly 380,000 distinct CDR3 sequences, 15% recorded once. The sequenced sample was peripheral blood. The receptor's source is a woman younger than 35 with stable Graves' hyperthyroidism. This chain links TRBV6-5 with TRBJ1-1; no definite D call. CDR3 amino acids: CASSYTEAFF. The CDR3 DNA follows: TGTGCCAGCAGTTACACTGAAGCTTTCTTT.